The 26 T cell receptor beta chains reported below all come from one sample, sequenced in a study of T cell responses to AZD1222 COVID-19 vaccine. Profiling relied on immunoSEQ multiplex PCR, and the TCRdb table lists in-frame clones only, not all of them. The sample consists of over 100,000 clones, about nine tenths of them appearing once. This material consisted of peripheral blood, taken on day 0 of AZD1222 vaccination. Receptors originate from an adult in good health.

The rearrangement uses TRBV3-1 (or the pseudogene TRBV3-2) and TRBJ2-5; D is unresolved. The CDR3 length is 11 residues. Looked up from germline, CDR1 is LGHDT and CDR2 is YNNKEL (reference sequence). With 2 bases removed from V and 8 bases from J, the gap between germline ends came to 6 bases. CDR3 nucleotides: TGTGCCAGCAGCCAAAAGGGAACCCAGTACTTC. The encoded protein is CASSQKGTQYF.

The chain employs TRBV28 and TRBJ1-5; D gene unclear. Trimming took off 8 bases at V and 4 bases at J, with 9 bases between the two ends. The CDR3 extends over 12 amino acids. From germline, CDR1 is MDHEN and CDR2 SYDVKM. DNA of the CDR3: TGTGCCAGCCCTGACACGAATCAGCCCCAGCATTTT. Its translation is CASPDTNQPQHF.

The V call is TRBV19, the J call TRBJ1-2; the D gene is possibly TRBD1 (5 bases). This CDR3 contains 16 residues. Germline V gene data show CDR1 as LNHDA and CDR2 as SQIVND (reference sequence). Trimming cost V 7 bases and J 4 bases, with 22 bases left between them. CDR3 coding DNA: TGTGCCAGTATCAAAACCGCCCCGACAGACTCCTATGGCTACACCTTC. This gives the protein CASIKTAPTDSYGYTF.

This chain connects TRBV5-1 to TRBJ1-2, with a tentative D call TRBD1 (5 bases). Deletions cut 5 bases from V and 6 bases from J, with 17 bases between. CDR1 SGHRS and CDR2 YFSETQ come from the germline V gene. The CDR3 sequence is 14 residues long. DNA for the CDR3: TGCGCCAGCAGGGGCCTGGGGCAGCTTAATGGCTACACCTTC. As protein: CASRGLGQLNGYTF. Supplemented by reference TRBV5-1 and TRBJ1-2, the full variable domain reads KAGVTQTPRYLIKTRGQQVTLSCSPISGHRSVSWYQQTPGQGLQFLFEYFSETQRNKGNFPGRFSGRQFSNSRSEMNVSTLELGDSALYLCASRGLGQLNGYTFGSGTRLTVV.

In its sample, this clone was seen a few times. The CDR3 DNA is TGTGCCAGTAAACAGCACGACCCCTCAGATACGCAGTATTTT. This codes for CASKQHDPSDTQYF. The V call is TRBV19, the J call TRBJ2-3; the D is unclear. The CDR3 consists of 14 residues. V dropped 7 bases and J dropped 4 bases, with 15 bases sitting between them. The germline gives CDR1 LNHDA, CDR2 SQIVND (reference sequence). The full variable domain, in which reference TRBV19 and TRBJ2-3 provide the parts outside the CDR3, is DGGITQSPKYLFRKEGQNVTLSCEQNLNHDAMYWYRQDPGQGLRLIYYSQIVNDFQKGDIAEGYSVSREKKESFPLTVTSAQKNPTAFYLCASKQHDPSDTQYFGPGTRLTVL.

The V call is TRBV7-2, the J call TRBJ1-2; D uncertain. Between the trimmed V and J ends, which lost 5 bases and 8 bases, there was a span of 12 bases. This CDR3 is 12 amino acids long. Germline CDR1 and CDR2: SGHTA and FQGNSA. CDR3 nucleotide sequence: TGTGCCAGCAGCGAGAATAGGAGGGGCTACACCTTC. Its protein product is CASSENRRGYTF.

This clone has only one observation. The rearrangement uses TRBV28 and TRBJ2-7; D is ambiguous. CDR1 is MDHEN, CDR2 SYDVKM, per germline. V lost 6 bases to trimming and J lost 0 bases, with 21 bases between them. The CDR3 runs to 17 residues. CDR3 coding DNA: TGTGCCAGCAGCCACATAGGTTTACACTCCAGCTCCTACGAGCAGTACTTC. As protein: CASSHIGLHSSSYEQYF.

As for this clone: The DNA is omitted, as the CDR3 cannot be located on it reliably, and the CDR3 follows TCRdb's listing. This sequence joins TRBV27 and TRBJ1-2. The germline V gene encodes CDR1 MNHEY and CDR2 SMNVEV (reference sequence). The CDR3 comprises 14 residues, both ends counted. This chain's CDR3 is CASSSSGGNYGYTF.

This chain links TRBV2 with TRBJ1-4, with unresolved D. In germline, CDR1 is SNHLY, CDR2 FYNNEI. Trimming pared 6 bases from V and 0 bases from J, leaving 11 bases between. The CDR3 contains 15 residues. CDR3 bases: TGTGCCAGCAGGGAGACACCCTCAACTAATGAAAAACTGTTTTTT. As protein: CASRETPSTNEKLFF.

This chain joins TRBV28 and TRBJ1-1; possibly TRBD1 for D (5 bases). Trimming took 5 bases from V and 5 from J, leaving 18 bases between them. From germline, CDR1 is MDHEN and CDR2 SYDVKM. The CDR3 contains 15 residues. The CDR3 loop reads CASSPGTRGGTEAFF. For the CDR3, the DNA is TGTGCCAGCAGTCCCGGGACCCGGGGGGGGACTGAAGCTTTCTTT.

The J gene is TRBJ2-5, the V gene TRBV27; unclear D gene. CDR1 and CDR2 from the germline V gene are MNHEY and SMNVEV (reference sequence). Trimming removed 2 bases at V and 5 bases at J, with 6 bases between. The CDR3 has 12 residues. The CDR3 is CASSLVEETQYF. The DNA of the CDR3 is TGTGCCAGCAGTTTAGTCGAGGAGACCCAGTACTTC.

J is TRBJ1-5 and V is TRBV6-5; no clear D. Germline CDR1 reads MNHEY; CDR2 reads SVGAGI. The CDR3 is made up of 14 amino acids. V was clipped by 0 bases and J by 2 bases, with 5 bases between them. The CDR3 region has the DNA TGTGCCAGCAGTTACTCCCGGGGCAATCAGCCCCAGCATTTT. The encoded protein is CASSYSRGNQPQHF.

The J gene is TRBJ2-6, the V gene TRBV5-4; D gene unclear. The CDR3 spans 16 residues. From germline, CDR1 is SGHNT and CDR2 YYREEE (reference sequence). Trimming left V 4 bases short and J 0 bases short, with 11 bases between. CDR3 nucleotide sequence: TGTGCCAGCAGCCGGTGGCAGTCCTCTGGGGCCAACGTCCTGACTTTC. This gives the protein CASSRWQSSGANVLTF.

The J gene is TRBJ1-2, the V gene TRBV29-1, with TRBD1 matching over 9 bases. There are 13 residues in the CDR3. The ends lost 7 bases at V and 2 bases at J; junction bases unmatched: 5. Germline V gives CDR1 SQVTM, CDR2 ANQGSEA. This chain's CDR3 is CSAGTGMNYGYTF. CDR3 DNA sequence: TGCAGCGCCGGGACAGGGATGAACTATGGCTACACCTTC.

The CDR3 coding sequence is TGCGCCAGCAGCTTGGAGGGACAGGGGAGAGGGGCTTTCTTT. Residues: CASSLEGQGRGAFF. The chain has TRBV5-1 and TRBJ1-1; 10 positions agree with TRBD1. Germline V CDR1 and CDR2: SGHRS, YFSETQ. J was trimmed by 11 bases and V by 0 bases; bases with no gene match: 7. The CDR3 has 14 amino acids.

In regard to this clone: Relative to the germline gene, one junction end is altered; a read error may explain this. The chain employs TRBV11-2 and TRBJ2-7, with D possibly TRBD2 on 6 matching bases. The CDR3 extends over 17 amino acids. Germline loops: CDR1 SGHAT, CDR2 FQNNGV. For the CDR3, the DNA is TGTGCCAGCACCTTAGACGGGGGACTCAGCTTCTCCTACGAGCAGTACTTC. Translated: CASTLDGGLSFSYEQYF. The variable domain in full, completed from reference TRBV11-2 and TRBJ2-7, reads EAGVAQSPRYKIIEKRQSVAFWCNPISGHATLYWYQQILGQGPKLLIQFQNNGVVDDSQLPKDRFSAERLKGVDSTLKIQPAKLEDSAVYLCASTLDGGLSFSYEQYFGPGTRLTVT.

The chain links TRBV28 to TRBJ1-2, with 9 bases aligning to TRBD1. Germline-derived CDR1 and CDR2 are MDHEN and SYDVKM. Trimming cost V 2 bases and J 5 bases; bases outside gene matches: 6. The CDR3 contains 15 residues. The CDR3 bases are TGTGCCAGCAGTTTAGGGGACAGGGTGGGGTATGGCTACACCTTC. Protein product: CASSLGDRVGYGYTF.

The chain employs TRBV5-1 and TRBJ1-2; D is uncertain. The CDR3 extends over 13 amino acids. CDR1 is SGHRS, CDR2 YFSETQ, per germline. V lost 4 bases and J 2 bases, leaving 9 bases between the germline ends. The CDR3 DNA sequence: TGCGCCAGCAGCGCTGGGCAGAACTATGGCTACACCTTC. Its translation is CASSAGQNYGYTF.

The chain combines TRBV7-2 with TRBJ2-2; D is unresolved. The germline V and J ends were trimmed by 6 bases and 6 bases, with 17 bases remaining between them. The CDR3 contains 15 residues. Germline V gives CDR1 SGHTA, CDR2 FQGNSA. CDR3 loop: CASSPASLGSGELFF. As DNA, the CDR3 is TGTGCCAGCAGTCCAGCCTCCCTTGGGTCCGGGGAGCTGTTTTTT.

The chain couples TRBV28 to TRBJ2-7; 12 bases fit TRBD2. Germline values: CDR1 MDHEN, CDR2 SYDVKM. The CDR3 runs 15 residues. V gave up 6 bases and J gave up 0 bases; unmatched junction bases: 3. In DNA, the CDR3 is TGTGCCAGCAGGCCGACTAGCGGGAGCTCCTACGAGCAGTACTTC. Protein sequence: CASRPTSGSSYEQYF.

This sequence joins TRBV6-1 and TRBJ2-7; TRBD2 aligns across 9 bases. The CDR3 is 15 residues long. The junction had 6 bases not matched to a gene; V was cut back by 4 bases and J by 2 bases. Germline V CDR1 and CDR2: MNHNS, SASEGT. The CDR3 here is CASSGAGGITYEQYF. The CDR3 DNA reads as TGTGCCAGCAGTGGAGCGGGAGGAATTACCTACGAGCAGTACTTC.

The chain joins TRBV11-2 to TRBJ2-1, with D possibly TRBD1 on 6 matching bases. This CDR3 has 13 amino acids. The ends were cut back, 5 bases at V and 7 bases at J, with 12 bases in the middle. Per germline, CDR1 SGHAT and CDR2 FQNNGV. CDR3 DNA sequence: TGTGCCAGCAGCCCGACAGGTTGGAATGAGCAGTTCTTC. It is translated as CASSPTGWNEQFF.

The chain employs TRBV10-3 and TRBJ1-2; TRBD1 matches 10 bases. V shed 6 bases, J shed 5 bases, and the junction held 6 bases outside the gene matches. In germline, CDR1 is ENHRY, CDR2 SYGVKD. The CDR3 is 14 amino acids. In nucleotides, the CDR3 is TGTGCCATCAGAGCTGGACAGGGGGGATATGGCTACACCTTC. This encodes CAIRAGQGGYGYTF.

The CDR3 DNA sequence: TGTGCCAGCAGCTTTGACGGCAATCAGCCCCAGCATTTT. This gives the protein CASSFDGNQPQHF. The J gene is TRBJ1-5, the V gene TRBV7-9; D uncertain. CDR1 is SEHNR and CDR2 is FQNEAQ in the germline V gene (reference sequence). This CDR3 is built from 13 residues. The V and J ends lost 3 bases and 2 bases respectively, with 5 bases between them.

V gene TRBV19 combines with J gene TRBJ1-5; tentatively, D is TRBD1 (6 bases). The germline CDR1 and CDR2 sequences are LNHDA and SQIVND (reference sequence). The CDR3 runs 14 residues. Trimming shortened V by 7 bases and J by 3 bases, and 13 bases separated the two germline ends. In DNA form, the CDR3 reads TGTGCCAGTAAAGGGACACTAACCAATCAGCCCCAGCATTTT. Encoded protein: CASKGTLTNQPQHF.

CDR3 protein: CAWVQQGANTEAFF. The CDR3 nucleotides are TGTGCCTGGGTTCAACAGGGGGCTAACACTGAAGCTTTCTTT. The chain couples TRBV30 to TRBJ1-1; 9 positions agree with TRBD1. Germline loops: CDR1 GTSNPN, CDR2 SVGIG (reference sequence). CDR3 size: 14 residues. Germline trimming cut 5 bases from V and 2 bases from J; bases unmatched to any gene: 6.